This TCR beta chain appears in the sequencing data of a study of CD8 T cells in Susac syndrome. The V gene's germline CDR1 is DFQATT and CDR2 SNEGSKA (reference sequence). Trimming cost V 0 bases and J 7 bases, with 21 bases left between them. The CDR3 consists of 16 residues. Reverse transcription of 0.5 to 1 ug RNA was performed with random hexamers. TCRdb re-derived calls from the immunoSEQ multiplex PCR reads in MiXCR, one entry per CDR3 protein. This repertoire shows about 130,000 distinct CDR3 sequences, around 94% found once; its top ten account for approximately 0.22%. V and J are TRBV20-1 and TRBJ1-2, with D unclear. The receptor was derived from a human donor with Susac syndrome. Sequencing was done on a sample of CD8+ T cells from PBMCs. In nucleotides, the CDR3 is TGCAGTGCTAGAGAACCGCCGTGGGTTCTCAATCCTGGCTACACCTTC. It yields the protein CSAREPPWVLNPGYTF.